This T cell receptor beta chain was retrieved from a study of cytomegalovirus exposure and HLA in healthy donors. Study findings and constraints: Sequencing depth roughly uniform across donors was assumed in presence/absence analyses.

There are 14 residues in the CDR3. Germline CDR1 is MGHRA and CDR2 is YSYEKL. V was trimmed by 2 bases and J by 6 bases, leaving 14 bases between them. The PCR employed 60 Vbeta primers together with 13 Jbeta primers. Data came from immunoSEQ multiplex PCR; TCRdb stores just in-frame clones and leaves some out. Of 150,000 to 200,000 clones listed, about 77% were seen once; the top ten hold roughly 9.7%. Worth noting for this clone: Its antigen is as yet unknown.

The TCR sequence derives from a man aged 18 to 29 in good health and CMV-seropositive. The sample consisted of PBMCs. This rearrangement joins TRBV4-1 to TRBJ2-7; D may be TRBD1 (6 bases). This CDR3 is CASSQISGAGEQYF. The CDR3 coding sequence is TGCGCCAGCAGCCAAATTTCAGGGGCCGGCGAGCAGTACTTC.